This passage covers 10 T cell receptor beta chains from one sample sequenced in a study of response to subunit inactivated influenza vaccine. One entry per CDR3 protein results from TCRdb running MiXCR on the RT-PCR reads. The sample includes about 650,000 distinct CDR3 sequences, approximately 15% of them seen just once. The sequencing used PBMCs from blood, collected roughly 12 days after vaccination. The receptor set was obtained from a man aged 50 to 60 who received an inactivated influenza vaccine.

Ten or more counts support this clonotype. The V and J genes are TRBV5-1 and TRBJ2-1; 12 bases agree with TRBD2. Germline V gives CDR1 SGHRS, CDR2 YFSETQ. V was clipped by 1 base and J by 6 bases; unmatched bases: 5. The CDR3 has 16 residues. The CDR3 bases are TGCGCCAGCAGCTTGAGTGTGACTAGCGGGAGCAATGAGCAGTTCTTC. Translation: CASSLSVTSGSNEQFF.

The chain links TRBV4-3 to TRBJ2-7, with D tentatively TRBD2 (5 bases). Looked up from germline, CDR1 is LGHNA and CDR2 is YSLEER. The germline V and J ends were trimmed by 1 base and 2 bases, with 15 bases remaining between them. This CDR3 comprises 16 residues. This CDR3 reads CASSQGRADGPYEQYF. CDR3 in DNA: TGCGCCAGCAGCCAAGGCAGAGCGGACGGGCCCTACGAGCAGTACTTC.

There are many counts of this clonotype. The chain links TRBV9 to TRBJ2-7; D might be TRBD1 (5 bases). CDR3 length: 14 residues. Germline V CDR1 and CDR2: SGDLS, YYNGEE. V was shortened by 0 bases and J by 7 bases, with 14 bases between the two germline ends. Here the CDR3 reads CASSVGRVMGEQYF. In DNA, the CDR3 is TGTGCCAGCAGCGTAGGCAGGGTGATGGGAGAGCAGTACTTC.

There are a few counts of this clonotype. The chain uses TRBV4-3 and TRBJ2-1, with a weak D call TRBD2 (6 bases). The ends were cut back, 0 bases at V and 5 bases at J, with 14 bases in the middle. The CDR3 runs to 16 residues. The germline V gene has CDR1 LGHNA and CDR2 YSLEER. CDR3 region: CASSQDRGVLHNEQFF. CDR3 DNA sequence: TGCGCCAGCAGCCAAGATCGCGGGGTACTTCACAATGAGCAGTTCTTC.

In its sample, this clonotype was seen a few times. The chain is built from TRBV20-1 and TRBJ2-3, with 8 bases matching TRBD2. Germline CDR1 DFQATT, CDR2 SNEGSKA (reference sequence). There are 16 residues in the CDR3. With V trimmed by 4 bases and J by 3 bases, 12 bases remained unmatched. As DNA, the CDR3 is TGCAGTGCTAAGAGTTCCAGCGGGGGAATTACAGATACGCAGTATTTT. This translates into CSAKSSSGGITDTQYF.

This clonotype was counted a few times. The chain couples TRBV9 to TRBJ2-1; D gene ambiguous. V gave up 3 bases and J gave up 1 base, with 17 bases separating them. The CDR3 is made up of 17 amino acids. Looked up from germline, CDR1 is SGDLS and CDR2 is YYNGEE. The CDR3 spells CASSGRTGTPSYNEQFF. DNA for the CDR3: TGTGCCAGCAGCGGACGAACTGGAACCCCATCCTACAATGAGCAGTTCTTC.

The J gene is TRBJ2-3, the V gene TRBV2, with D possibly being TRBD2 (6 bases). Germline V gene lookup returns CDR1 SNHLY and CDR2 FYNNEI. The CDR3 is 14 amino acids. V lost 6 bases, J lost 4 bases, and 14 bases lay in between. This CDR3 reads CASRRLDLSDTQYF. The CDR3 nucleotides read TGTGCCAGCAGGCGACTAGATCTTTCAGATACGCAGTATTTT.

The sample holds a few counts of this clonotype. The rearrangement joins TRBV2 to TRBJ2-2, with D possibly being TRBD2 (6 bases). Trimming cost V 9 bases and J 0 bases, with 11 bases left between them. Germline V gives CDR1 SNHLY, CDR2 FYNNEI. CDR3 size: 14 residues. The CDR3 sequence: CASSGAPNTGELFF. The CDR3 nucleotides read TGTGCCAGTTCGGGAGCCCCGAACACCGGGGAGCTGTTTTTT.

The chain links TRBV6-5 to TRBJ2-1; D ambiguous. The V end was cut by 2 bases, the J end by 6 bases, with 14 bases between. This CDR3 spans 15 amino acids. Germline V gives CDR1 MNHEY, CDR2 SVGAGI. CDR3 bases: TGTGCCAGCAGTTACGGCCCTAGTGCCGGCAATGAGCAGTTCTTC. Translating it yields CASSYGPSAGNEQFF.

This clonotype came up a few times. The V and J genes are TRBV29-1 and TRBJ2-1; weak D call: TRBD2 (5 bases). Per the germline V gene, CDR1 is SQVTM and CDR2 is ANQGSEA. The CDR3 contains 15 residues. Trimming shortened V by 4 bases and J by 4 bases, and 17 bases separated the two germline ends. The CDR3 bases are TGCAGCGTTGTGGTAGGAGGCACTGTATACAATGAGCAGTTCTTC. Translation: CSVVVGGTVYNEQFF.